This is a list of T cell receptor beta chains from one sample in a study of blood T cells in healthy people across ages. In TCRdb, the 5' RACE reads were re-called with MiXCR into one record per CDR3 protein. The sample records about 580,000 distinct CDR3 sequences, 47% being singletons. Sequencing used blood. The receptors originated from a man at least 80 years old in good health. Both conserved end residues are part of each CDR3. Each record gives: CDR3 protein, CDR3 DNA, J gene, clone size, V gene, D gene. D genes are given only for firm matches. Size values are once, few and many counts, or a class for expanded clones, and some rows have none.

CDR3 protein: CASSGLGDYSSYNEQFF
CDR3 DNA: TGTGCCAGCAGCGGCCTGGGGGACTACAGCTCCTACAATGAGCAGTTCTTC
J gene: TRBJ2-1
clone size: .
V gene: TRBV2
D gene: TRBD2

CDR3 protein: CASSLAPLSYEQYF
CDR3 DNA: TGCGCCAGCAGCTTGGCTCCCCTCTCCTACGAGCAGTACTTC
J gene: TRBJ2-7
clone size: .
V gene: TRBV5-1
D gene: .

CDR3 protein: CSVVGPGGNSGYTF
CDR3 DNA: TGCAGCGTTGTGGGGCCTGGGGGCAACTCCGGCTACACCTTC
J gene: TRBJ1-2
clone size: few
V gene: TRBV29-1
D gene: .

CDR3 protein: CASRDRTGGYGYTF
CDR3 DNA: TGTGCCAGCAGGGACCGGACAGGGGGCTATGGCTACACCTTC
J gene: TRBJ1-2
clone size: once
V gene: TRBV2
D gene: TRBD1

CDR3 protein: CASSPRTGGETQYF
CDR3 DNA: TGTGCTAGCAGCCCCCGGACAGGGGGAGAGACCCAGTACTTC
J gene: TRBJ2-5
clone size: .
V gene: TRBV7-7
D gene: TRBD1

CDR3 protein: CASSPTGGTNEKLFF
CDR3 DNA: TGTGCCAGCTCGCCAACAGGAGGAACTAATGAAAAACTGTTTTTT
J gene: TRBJ1-4
clone size: few
V gene: TRBV18
D gene: .

CDR3 protein: CSAGTLAAADEQFF
CDR3 DNA: TGCAGTGCGGGAACGCTAGCGGCGGCTGATGAGCAGTTCTTC
J gene: TRBJ2-1
clone size: .
V gene: TRBV20-1
D gene: TRBD2

CDR3 protein: CASSPSDRQAFF
CDR3 DNA: TGTGCCAGCAGCCCGTCAGACAGACAAGCTTTCTTT
J gene: TRBJ1-1
clone size: many
V gene: TRBV7-2
D gene: .

CDR3 protein: CAIVLSYNEQFF
CDR3 DNA: TGTGCTATAGTCCTGTCGTACAATGAGCAGTTCTTC
J gene: TRBJ2-1
clone size: .
V gene: TRBV7-7
D gene: .

CDR3 protein: CASSEQGKGTDNEQYF
CDR3 DNA: TGTGCCAGCAGTGAACAGGGGAAGGGCACGGACAATGAGCAGTACTTC
J gene: TRBJ2-5
clone size: .
V gene: TRBV25-1
D gene: .